The source of this T cell receptor (beta chain) is a study of blood T cell repertoires in COVID-19. Overall study: PBMCs, B-cell-depleted T cells, or T cells were the source of the cDNA or gDNA that made up the material.

Profiled with immunoSEQ multiplex PCR; TCRdb holds only in-frame clones, not every one. The sample shows about 150,000 clones, approximately 88% of them seen only once. This CDR3 contains 18 residues. The germline gives CDR1 SGHTA, CDR2 FQGNSA. V gave up 1 base and J gave up 0 bases; unmatched junction bases: 10. This clone was observed once. The sample was peripheral blood. The TCR comes from a man in his 70s with acute or convalescent COVID-19. V gene TRBV7-2 combines with J gene TRBJ2-3; 7 nucleotides line up with TRBD2. CDR3 sequence reads: CASSLGPAGPLSTDTQYF. The CDR3 DNA reads TGTGCCAGCAGCTTAGGCCCAGCGGGGCCGCTTAGCACAGATACGCAGTATTTT. The full variable domain, with the rest looked up from reference TRBV7-2 and TRBJ2-3, is GAGVSQSPSNKVTEKGKDVELRCDPISGHTALYWYRQSLGQGLEFLIYFQGNSAPDKSGLPSDRFSAERTGGSVSTLTIQRTQQEDSAVYLCASSLGPAGPLSTDTQYFGPGTRLTVL.